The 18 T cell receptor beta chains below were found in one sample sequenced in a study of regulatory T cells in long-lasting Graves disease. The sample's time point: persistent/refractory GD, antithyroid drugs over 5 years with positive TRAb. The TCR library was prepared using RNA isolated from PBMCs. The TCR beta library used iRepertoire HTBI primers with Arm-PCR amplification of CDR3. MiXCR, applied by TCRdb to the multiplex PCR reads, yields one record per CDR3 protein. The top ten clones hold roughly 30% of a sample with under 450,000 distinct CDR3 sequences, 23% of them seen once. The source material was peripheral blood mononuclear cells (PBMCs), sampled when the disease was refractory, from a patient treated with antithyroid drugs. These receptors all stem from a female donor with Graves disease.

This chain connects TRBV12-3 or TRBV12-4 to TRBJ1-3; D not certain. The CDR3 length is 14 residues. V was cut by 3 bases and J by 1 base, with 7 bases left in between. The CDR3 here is CASSFYDSGNTIYF. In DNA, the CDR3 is TGTGCCAGCAGTTTCTACGATTCTGGAAACACCATATATTTT.

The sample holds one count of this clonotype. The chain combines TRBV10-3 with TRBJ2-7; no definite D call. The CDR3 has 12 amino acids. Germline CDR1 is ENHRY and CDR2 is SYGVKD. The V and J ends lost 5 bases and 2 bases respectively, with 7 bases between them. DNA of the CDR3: TGTGCCATCAGTCCAAGTACCTACGAGCAGTACTTC. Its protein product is CAISPSTYEQYF.

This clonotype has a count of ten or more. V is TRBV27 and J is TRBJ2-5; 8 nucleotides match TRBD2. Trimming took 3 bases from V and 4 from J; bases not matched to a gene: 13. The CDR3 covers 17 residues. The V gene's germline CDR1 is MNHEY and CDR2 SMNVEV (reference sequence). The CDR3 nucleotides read TGTGCCAGCAGTTTCCACCCCCCCGGGAGGGCCTTAGAGACCCAGTACTTC. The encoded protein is CASSFHPPGRALETQYF.

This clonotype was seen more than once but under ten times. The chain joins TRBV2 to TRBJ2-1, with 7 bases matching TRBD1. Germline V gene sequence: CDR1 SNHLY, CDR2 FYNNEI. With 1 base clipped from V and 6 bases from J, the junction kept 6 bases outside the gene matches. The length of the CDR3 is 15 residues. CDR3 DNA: TGTGCCAGCAGTGAAGGAGGGGGCGGACCCAATGAGCAGTTCTTC. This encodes CASSEGGGGPNEQFF.

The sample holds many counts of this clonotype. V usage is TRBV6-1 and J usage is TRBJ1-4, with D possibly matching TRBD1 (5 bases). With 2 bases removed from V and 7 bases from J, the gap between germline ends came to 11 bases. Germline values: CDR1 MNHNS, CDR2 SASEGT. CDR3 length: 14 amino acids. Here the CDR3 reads CASSELSGREKLFF. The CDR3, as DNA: TGTGCCAGCAGTGAATTGTCGGGACGTGAAAAACTGTTTTTT.

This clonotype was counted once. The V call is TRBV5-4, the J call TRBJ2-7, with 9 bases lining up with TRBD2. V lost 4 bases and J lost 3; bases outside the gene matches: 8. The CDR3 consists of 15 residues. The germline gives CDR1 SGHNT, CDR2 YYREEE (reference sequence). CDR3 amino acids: CASSPGLALDYEQYF. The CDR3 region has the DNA TGTGCCAGCAGCCCAGGACTAGCGTTGGACTACGAGCAGTACTTC.

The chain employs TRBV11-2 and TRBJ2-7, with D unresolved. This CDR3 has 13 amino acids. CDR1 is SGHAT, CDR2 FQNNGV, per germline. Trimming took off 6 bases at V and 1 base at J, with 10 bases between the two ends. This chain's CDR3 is CASRRLGSYEQYF. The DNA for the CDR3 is TGTGCCAGCAGACGACTGGGGTCCTACGAGCAGTACTTC. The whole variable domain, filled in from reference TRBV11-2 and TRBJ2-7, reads EAGVAQSPRYKIIEKRQSVAFWCNPISGHATLYWYQQILGQGPKLLIQFQNNGVVDDSQLPKDRFSAERLKGVDSTLKIQPAKLEDSAVYLCASRRLGSYEQYFGPGTRLTVT.

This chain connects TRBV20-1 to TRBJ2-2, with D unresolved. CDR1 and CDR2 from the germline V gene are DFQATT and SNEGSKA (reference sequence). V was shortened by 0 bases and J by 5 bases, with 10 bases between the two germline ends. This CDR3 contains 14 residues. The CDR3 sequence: CSARDHLLTGELFF. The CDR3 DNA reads TGCAGTGCTAGAGACCACCTGTTAACCGGGGAGCTGTTTTTT.

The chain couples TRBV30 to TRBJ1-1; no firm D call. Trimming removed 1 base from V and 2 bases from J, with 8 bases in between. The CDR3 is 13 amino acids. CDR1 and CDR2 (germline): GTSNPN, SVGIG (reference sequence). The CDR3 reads CAWSERANTEAFF. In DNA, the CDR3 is TGTGCCTGGAGTGAAAGAGCAAACACTGAAGCTTTCTTT.

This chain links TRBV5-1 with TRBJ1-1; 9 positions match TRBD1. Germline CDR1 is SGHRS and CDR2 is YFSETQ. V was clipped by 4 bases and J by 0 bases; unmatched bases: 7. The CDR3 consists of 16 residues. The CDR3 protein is CASSPQGAGLNTEAFF. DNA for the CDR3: TGCGCCAGCAGCCCACAGGGGGCGGGGCTGAACACTGAAGCTTTCTTT.

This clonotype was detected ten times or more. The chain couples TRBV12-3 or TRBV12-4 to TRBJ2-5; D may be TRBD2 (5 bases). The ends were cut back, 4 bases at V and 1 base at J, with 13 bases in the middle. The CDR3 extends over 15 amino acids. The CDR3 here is CASSSSGGLQETQYF. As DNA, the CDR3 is TGTGCCAGCAGTTCCTCCGGAGGCCTCCAAGAGACCCAGTACTTC.

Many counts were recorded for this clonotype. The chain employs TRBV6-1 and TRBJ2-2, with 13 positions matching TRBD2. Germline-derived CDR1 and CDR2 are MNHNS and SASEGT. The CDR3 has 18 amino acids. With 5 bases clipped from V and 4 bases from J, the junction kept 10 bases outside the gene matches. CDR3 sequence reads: CASSPLRTSGSGTGELFF. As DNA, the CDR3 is TGTGCCAGCAGTCCATTGAGGACTAGCGGGAGTGGCACCGGGGAGCTGTTTTTT.

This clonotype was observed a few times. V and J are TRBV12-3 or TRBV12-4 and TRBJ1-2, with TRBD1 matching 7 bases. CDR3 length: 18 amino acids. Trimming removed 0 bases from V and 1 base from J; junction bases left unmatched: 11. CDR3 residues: CASSLALGGDRNNYGYTF. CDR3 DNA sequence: TGTGCCAGCAGTTTAGCGCTAGGAGGGGACAGAAATAACTATGGCTACACCTTC.

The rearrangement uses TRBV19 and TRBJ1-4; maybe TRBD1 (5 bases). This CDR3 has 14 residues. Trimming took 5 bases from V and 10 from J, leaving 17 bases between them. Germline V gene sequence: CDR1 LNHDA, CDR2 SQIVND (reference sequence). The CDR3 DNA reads TGTGCCAGTAGTCCCAGGGTCGAGTCAGGAAAACTGTTTTTT. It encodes CASSPRVESGKLFF.

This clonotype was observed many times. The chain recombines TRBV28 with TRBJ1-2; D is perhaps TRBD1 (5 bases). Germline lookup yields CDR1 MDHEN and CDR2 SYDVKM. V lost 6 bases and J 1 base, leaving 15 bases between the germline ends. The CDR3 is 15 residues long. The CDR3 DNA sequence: TGTGCCAGCAGGGACGGGACGGCGATTAACTATGGCTACACCTTC. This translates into CASRDGTAINYGYTF.

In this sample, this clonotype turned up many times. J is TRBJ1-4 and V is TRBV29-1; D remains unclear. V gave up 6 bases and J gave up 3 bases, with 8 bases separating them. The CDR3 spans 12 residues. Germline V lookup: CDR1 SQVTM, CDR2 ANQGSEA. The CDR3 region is CSVRVPNEKLFF. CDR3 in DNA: TGCAGCGTGAGGGTTCCTAATGAAAAACTGTTTTTT.

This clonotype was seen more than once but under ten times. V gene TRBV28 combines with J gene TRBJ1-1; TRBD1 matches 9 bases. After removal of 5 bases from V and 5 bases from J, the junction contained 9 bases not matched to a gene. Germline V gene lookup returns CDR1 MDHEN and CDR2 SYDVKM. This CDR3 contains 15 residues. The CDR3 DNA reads TGTGCCAGCAGTACTCGGACAGGGGACGGGACTGAAGCTTTCTTT. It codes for CASSTRTGDGTEAFF. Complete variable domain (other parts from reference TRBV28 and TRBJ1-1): DVKVTQSSRYLVKRTGEKVFLECVQDMDHENMFWYRQDPGLGLRLIYFSYDVKMKEKGDIPEGYSVSREKKERFSLILESASTNQTSMYLCASSTRTGDGTEAFFGQGTRLTVV.

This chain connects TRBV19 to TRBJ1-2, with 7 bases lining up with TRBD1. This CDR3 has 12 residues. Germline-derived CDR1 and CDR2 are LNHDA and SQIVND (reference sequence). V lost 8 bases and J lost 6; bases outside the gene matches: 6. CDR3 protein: CASLDRADGYTF. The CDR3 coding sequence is TGTGCCAGTCTCGACAGGGCGGATGGCTACACCTTC. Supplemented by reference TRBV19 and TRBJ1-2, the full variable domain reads DGGITQSPKYLFRKEGQNVTLSCEQNLNHDAMYWYRQDPGQGLRLIYYSQIVNDFQKGDIAEGYSVSREKKESFPLTVTSAQKNPTAFYLCASLDRADGYTFGSGTRLTVV.